This TCR beta chain was identified during a study of blood T cell repertoires in COVID-19. On the study more broadly: PBMCs, B-cell-depleted T cells, or T cells provided the cDNA or gDNA that made up the material.

Authors' processing steps: Researchers report that nucleated cell counts were estimated from reference gene primer amplification. TCRdb's copy holds only in-frame clones and misses some; the assay was immunoSEQ multiplex PCR. Clonal size and the V and J genes are those of that table, whereas D and trimming came from the DNA. The repertoire consists of approximately 290,000 clones, with around 85% occurring once and the leading ten covering 0.75% to 0.95%. The CDR3 is made up of 17 amino acids. The sequenced sample was peripheral blood. V and J are TRBV21-1 and TRBJ2-1; TRBD2 is taken as the D call from the table, unchecked against the DNA. TRBV21-1 is listed as a pseudogene. The sequence was collected from a human donor with COVID-19, enrolled during active disease. The donor label of this sample is uncertain. CDR3 bases: TGTGCCAGCAGCGGCCCGACTAGCGGGAGACCATTTGATGAGCAGTTCTTC. Translating it yields CASSGPTSGRPFDEQFF.